These T cell receptor beta chains were read from a single sample in a study of metastatic and nonmetastatic thyroid tumors. TCRdb re-analyzed the PCR reads through MiXCR. Counted here are approximately 16,000 clones, 33% occurring once; the ten biggest clones make up 13%. The sequenced sample consisted of tumor tissue. Every receptor here comes from a male donor with papillary thyroid cancer or a benign thyroid nodule (not recorded which). Some clones in this sample may be carry-over from other donors' samples. Each CDR3 is given with its conserved first and last residue. The size field is filled for only some rows; it gives once, few, many or a size class.

clone_size j_call v_call cdr3_aa
NA TRBJ1-1 TRBV5-1 CASSWRPASEAFF
many TRBJ1-2 TRBV19 CASSWDRGANYGYTF
medium-sized TRBJ2-1 TRBV6-4 CASSVDFSGSPYNEQFF
NA TRBJ1-5 TRBV6-1 CARSSDLSLNQLQPF
NA TRBJ2-7 TRBV28 CASNSGTGSYEQYF
once TRBJ1-2 TRBV13 CASSSSGTYGYTF
many TRBJ2-4 TRBV27 CASRDTGAIAKNIQYF
NA TRBJ1-1 TRBV5-1 CASSIGRTLELNTEAFF
NA TRBJ1-2 TRBV6-1 CASSSVDGSYGYTF
NA TRBJ2-7 TRBV20-1 CSARDERLAGGNYEQYF
NA TRBJ1-1 TRBV7-7 CASSLNRGSGGTGYTEAFF
NA TRBJ2-3 TRBV7-2 CASSLAEATDTQYF
once TRBJ2-1 TRBV5-1 CASSLEYWENEQFF
NA TRBJ2-6 TRBV6-2/TRBV6-3 CASSYSPSSGANVLTF
many TRBJ2-3 TRBV7-2 CASSLYADTQYF
once TRBJ2-7 TRBV2 CASRGFRDWESYEQYF
NA TRBJ1-2 TRBV20-1 CSAWSGAGYRYTF
NA TRBJ2-3 TRBV7-8 CASSRTAGGAGTQYF
NA TRBJ1-6 TRBV5-1 CASSWCDRAGSTLHF
NA TRBJ1-6 TRBV20-1 CSARDAGTGGAGSPLHF
NA TRBJ2-3 TRBV15 CATSRDSGGWMGDTQYF
NA TRBJ1-4 TRBV3-1 CASSQGGEKLFF
once TRBJ2-1 TRBV7-2 CASSSDSLGNEQFF
once TRBJ2-7 TRBV28 CASTTMGGEQYF
NA TRBJ2-7 TRBV5-8 CASSSGQGGSLAEQYF
many TRBJ1-5 TRBV10-3 CAIRDRENQPQHF
many TRBJ2-1 TRBV14 CASSLRGGLPYNEQFF
medium-sized TRBJ2-7 TRBV7-2 CASSAPSSKVQYF
NA TRBJ2-1 TRBV11-1 CASSPLRAGGADEQFF
few TRBJ2-7 TRBV28 CASSWAWREGNEQYF
NA TRBJ2-3 TRBV20-1 CSATVQGGTDTQYF
NA TRBJ2-2 TRBV20-1 CSARIGTGRAGTGELFF
NA TRBJ1-2 TRBV30 CARSDGGAVGGGYTF
many TRBJ2-2 TRBV10-2 CASSFQGLTGELFF
NA TRBJ2-5 TRBV25-1 CASRGSQETQYF
NA TRBJ2-2 TRBV5-1 CASSSRGPLDTGELFF
NA TRBJ1-4 TRBV5-1 CASSLGQGFRTTNEKLFF
few TRBJ1-3 TRBV6-1 CASSIPSGNTIYF
NA TRBJ2-7 TRBV6-1 CASSEPGQGGGEQYF